These 14 T cell receptor beta chains share one sample of origin, sequenced in a study of OX40 agonist ivuxolimab in advanced cancers. Assay used: immunoSEQ multiplex PCR; TCRdb lists only in-frame clones, some missing. The sample comprises tens of thousands of clones, 70% to 90% of which are singletons, and approximately 0.3% rests with the top ten. The specimen comprised CD4+ or CD8+ T cells sorted from blood, sampled in a trial of the OX40 agonist ivuxolimab. The receptors derive from an adult with an advanced solid tumor such as melanoma, head and neck, liver or kidney cancer.

The chain combines TRBV7-8 with TRBJ1-2; D ambiguous. This CDR3 has 15 residues. Trimming stripped 5 bases from V and 5 bases from J, with 18 bases between. The germline V gene encodes CDR1 SGHVS and CDR2 FQNEAQ. This chain's CDR3 is CASSLSENRYYGYTF. CDR3 bases: TGTGCCAGCAGCCTAAGCGAGAACAGATATTATGGCTACACCTTC.

The chain combines TRBV7-8 with TRBJ1-2; the match to TRBD1 covers 8 bases. CDR3 length equals 13 residues. The junction had 4 bases not matched to a gene; V was cut back by 5 bases and J by 5 bases. CDR1 SGHVS and CDR2 FQNEAQ come from the germline V gene. The CDR3 loop reads CASSGRTGYGYTF. The CDR3 DNA follows: TGTGCCAGCAGCGGCAGGACAGGGTATGGCTACACCTTC.

CDR3: CASSTPVAGQRHGKYF. The CDR3 bases are TGTGCCAGTAGCACGCCGGTGGCGGGACAGAGACATGGGAAGTACTTC. V is TRBV19 and J is TRBJ2-7; maybe TRBD1 (7 bases). This CDR3 has 16 amino acids. V was cut by 6 bases and J by 11 bases, with 29 bases left in between. Germline loops: CDR1 LNHDA, CDR2 SQIVND (reference sequence).

This chain uses TRBV5-8 with TRBJ2-6; 9 bases agree with TRBD1. The trim removed 4 bases at V and 2 bases at J, leaving 7 bases unmatched. The germline V gene encodes CDR1 SGHTS and CDR2 YDEGEE. This CDR3 has 17 residues. CDR3 sequence (DNA): TGTGCCAGCAGCGGCCGGGACAGGGACCCTGGGGCCAACGTCCTGACTTTC. It yields the protein CASSGRDRDPGANVLTF.

This chain uses TRBV19 with TRBJ2-7; D possibly uses TRBD1 or TRBD2 (7 bases each). Trimming cost V 1 base and J 9 bases, with 10 bases left between them. The length of the CDR3 is 12 residues. CDR1 is LNHDA, CDR2 SQIVND, per germline (reference sequence). The CDR3 loop reads CASSIGEGAQYF. The CDR3 DNA reads TGTGCCAGTAGTATAGGGGAGGGGGCGCAGTACTTC.

The rearrangement uses TRBV5-4 and TRBJ1-1; TRBD1 is a possible D gene (6 bases). Deletions cut 7 bases from V and 1 base from J, with 17 bases between. The CDR3 length is 15 residues. The germline V gene has CDR1 SGHNT and CDR2 YYREEE (reference sequence). The CDR3 sequence: CASLPAAGENTEAFF. The CDR3 DNA is TGTGCCAGCCTCCCCGCGGCAGGGGAGAACACTGAAGCTTTCTTT.

The sample holds a few counts of this clone. The genes are TRBV28 and TRBJ2-2; the D gene is possibly TRBD1 (5 bases). The V gene's germline CDR1 is MDHEN and CDR2 SYDVKM. The CDR3 sequence is 12 residues long. Trimming shortened V by 10 bases and J by 4 bases, and 10 bases separated the two germline ends. As DNA, the CDR3 is TGTGCCACAACAAGGGGCACCGGGGAGCTGTTTTTT. Protein product: CATTRGTGELFF. The full variable domain, with the rest looked up from reference TRBV28 and TRBJ2-2, is DVKVTQSSRYLVKRTGEKVFLECVQDMDHENMFWYRQDPGLGLRLIYFSYDVKMKEKGDIPEGYSVSREKKERFSLILESASTNQTSMYLCATTRGTGELFFGEGSRLTVL.

This clone has a single count. This chain uses TRBV14 with TRBJ1-6; the D is unclear. The CDR3 sequence is 15 residues long. Trimming cost V 2 bases and J 7 bases, with 12 bases left between them. Germline values: CDR1 SGHDN, CDR2 FVKESK. The CDR3 sequence is CASSQIMVANSPLHF. CDR3 nucleotides: TGTGCCAGCAGCCAAATAATGGTCGCAAATTCACCCCTCCACTTT.

The chain employs TRBV18 and TRBJ2-2, with D unclear. Germline V lookup: CDR1 KGHSH, CDR2 LQKENI. V was pared by 0 bases and J by 1 base, with 3 bases between. The CDR3 is 14 residues long. CDR3: CASSPPGNTGELFF. For the CDR3, the DNA is TGTGCCAGCTCACCACCAGGGAACACCGGGGAGCTGTTTTTT.

Only a few counts were recorded for this clone. The J gene is TRBJ1-1, the V gene TRBV7-8, with D unresolved. Germline V lookup: CDR1 SGHVS, CDR2 FQNEAQ. CDR3 length equals 13 residues. V was clipped by 1 base and J by 5 bases, with 8 bases between them. The CDR3 loop reads CASSLVWQTEAFF. The CDR3 nucleotides are TGTGCCAGCAGCTTAGTTTGGCAGACTGAAGCTTTCTTT.

The chain combines TRBV28 with TRBJ2-3; D gene uncertain. This CDR3 is built from 13 residues. With 4 bases removed from V and 2 bases from J, the gap between germline ends came to 7 bases. Germline CDR1 is MDHEN and CDR2 is SYDVKM. The CDR3 region is CASSSSLTDTQYF. CDR3 DNA: TGTGCCAGCAGTTCGTCGCTCACAGATACGCAGTATTTT.

The CDR3: CASSGDGFSTDTQYF. The DNA of the CDR3 is TGTGCCAGCAGCGGCGACGGGTTCAGCACAGATACGCAGTATTTT. The chain carries TRBV5-4 and TRBJ2-3; D not resolved. Trimming removed 4 bases from V and 0 bases from J, with 12 bases in between. CDR1 is SGHNT, CDR2 YYREEE, per germline (reference sequence). The CDR3 has 15 residues.

The V call is TRBV6-5, the J call TRBJ2-1; D possibly corresponds to TRBD2 (6 bases). Germline V gene sequence: CDR1 MNHEY, CDR2 SVGAGI. Trimming pared 6 bases from V and 5 bases from J, leaving 17 bases between. The CDR3 sequence is 15 residues long. Written as DNA, the CDR3 is TGTGCCAGCAGGTCCTCCGGGACTGGGAACAATGAGCAGTTCTTC. This codes for CASRSSGTGNNEQFF.

The chain couples TRBV18 to TRBJ2-5; weak D call: TRBD1 (6 bases). Germline-derived CDR1 and CDR2 are KGHSH and LQKENI. The V gene lost 2 bases and the J gene lost 4 bases, with 17 bases spanning the gap. This CDR3 has 16 amino acids. CDR3 sequence reads: CASSPAPQGPGETQYF. In nucleotides, the CDR3 is TGTGCCAGCTCACCAGCCCCCCAGGGGCCGGGAGAGACCCAGTACTTC.